Only one count was recorded for the clone carrying this TCR beta chain. Its antigen is unidentified. Profiled with immunoSEQ multiplex PCR; TCRdb holds only in-frame clones, not every one. The table records 74,000 or so clones, 80% of them present only once. These data come from a study of vaccination effects on CD4 cells after COVID-19. Notes on the study in general: The study found marked clonal contraction of infection- and vaccine-induced clones late after vaccination.

Pools of viral peptides were used by the ViraFEST assay to expand antigen-specific CD4+ T cells ahead of sequencing. The culture ran for 10 days before CD4+ T cells were isolated. Among the vaccine recipients, none had a prior SARS-CoV-2 infection, and nucleocapsid antibodies were negative. A half-volume exchange with IL-2 medium occurred on days 3 and 7. The CDR3 covers 15 residues. Trimming shortened V by 4 bases and J by 2 bases, and 12 bases separated the two germline ends. Germline values: CDR1 MNHEY, CDR2 SVGAGI. The source is a human donor who received a COVID-19 vaccine. V gene TRBV6-5 combines with J gene TRBJ2-1, with TRBD1 as a possible D gene (6 bases). The sequencing here drew on CD4+ T cells from PBMCs cultured with SARS-CoV-2 spike peptides, taken before COVID-19 vaccination. In DNA form, the CDR3 reads TGTGCCAGCAGTTCCCGTAGACAGGCCTACAATGAGCAGTTCTTC. This encodes CASSSRRQAYNEQFF.